These 11 T cell receptor beta chains originate from one sample sequenced in a study of T cells in Graves' hyperthyroidism and ophthalmopathy. Amplification of TCR beta CDR3 regions used RNA as the template. The TCR CDR3 first-round RT-PCR relied on the HTBI primer set. TCRdb analysed the multiplex PCR reads with MiXCR anew, one entry per CDR3 protein. Of 500,000 to 650,000 distinct CDR3 sequences in the sample, over 15% were seen once. The source material was blood. These receptor sequences come from a woman aged 18-30 years with Graves' ophthalmopathy.

The chain employs TRBV12-3 or TRBV12-4 and TRBJ1-2; D is ambiguous. V was clipped by 3 bases and J by 11 bases, with 16 bases between them. The CDR3 spans 13 residues. The CDR3 DNA reads TGTGCCAGCAGTTTGACTCCGGACGCGAGATACACCTTC. It is translated as CASSLTPDARYTF.

This clonotype was seen repeatedly, ten times or more. The chain's CDR3 is CASSYGRNTEAFF. The CDR3 bases are TGTGCCAGCAGTTACGGACGCAACACTGAAGCTTTCTTT. The V call is TRBV6-6, the J call TRBJ1-1; no firm D call. Germline values: CDR1 MNHNY, CDR2 SVGAGI (reference sequence). The CDR3 contains 13 residues. V gave up 2 bases and J gave up 2 bases, with 6 bases separating them.

The CDR3 region is CASSLIIGASGPDLLYEQYF. DNA of the CDR3: TGTGCCAGCAGCTTAATTATTGGCGCTAGCGGCCCTGACCTCCTTTACGAGCAGTACTTC. The chain carries TRBV7-9 and TRBJ2-7; 7 bases match TRBD2. Germline CDR1 SEHNR, CDR2 FQNEAQ (reference sequence). The length of the CDR3 is 20 residues. The ends lost 2 bases at V and 4 bases at J; junction bases unmatched: 23. The variable domain in full, completed from reference TRBV7-9 and TRBJ2-7, reads DTGVSQNPRHKITKRGQNVTFRCDPISEHNRLYWYRQTLGQGPEFLTYFQNEAQLEKSRLLSDRFSAERPKGSFSTLEIQRTEQGDSAMYLCASSLIIGASGPDLLYEQYFGPGTRLTVT.

The chain carries TRBV30 and TRBJ2-1; D may be TRBD2 (5 bases). Germline lookup yields CDR1 GTSNPN and CDR2 SVGIG (reference sequence). The CDR3 is 12 residues long. Deletions cut 4 bases from V and 7 bases from J, with 11 bases between. CDR3 in DNA: TGTGCCTGGAACGATCGGGGAAATGAGCAGTTCTTC. It translates to CAWNDRGNEQFF.

For this clonotype: At one end the junction does not follow the germline gene, possibly because of a read error. The V and J genes are TRBV7-9 and TRBJ1-1, with a weak D call TRBD1 (5 bases). CDR1 is SEHNR, CDR2 FQNEAQ, per germline (reference sequence). CDR3 length equals 13 residues. CDR3 amino acids: CAGSLQENTEAFF. The DNA of the CDR3 is TGTGCCGGCAGCCTACAGGAGAACACTGAAGCTTTCTTT.

This clonotype was picked up a small number of times. The rearrangement joins TRBV15 to TRBJ1-1, with a possible D match to TRBD1 (5 bases). Looked up from germline, CDR1 is LNHNV and CDR2 is YYDKDF (reference sequence). The germline V and J ends were trimmed by 8 bases and 3 bases, with 13 bases remaining between them. CDR3 size: 13 residues. The CDR3 DNA is TGTGCCACCGGCGGGAGGGGCTACACTGAAGCTTTCTTT. As protein: CATGGRGYTEAFF.

The chain links TRBV10-3 to TRBJ1-4, with a tentative D call TRBD1 (6 bases). Trimming left V 0 bases short and J 4 bases short, with 9 bases between. The V gene's germline CDR1 is ENHRY and CDR2 SYGVKD. CDR3 length: 15 residues. The CDR3 region has the DNA TGTGCCATCAGTGAGTCCACCAGGGGTAATGAAAAACTGTTTTTT. It specifies CAISESTRGNEKLFF.

This clonotype has only a few counts. This chain connects TRBV20-1 to TRBJ1-1; D might be TRBD1 (5 bases). V shed 3 bases and J shed 2 bases, with 16 bases lying between them. Looked up from germline, CDR1 is DFQATT and CDR2 is SNEGSKA (reference sequence). CDR3 size: 15 residues. CDR3 nucleotide sequence: TGCAGTGCTAGCCCGGATCGGAGGGGTAACACTGAAGCTTTCTTT. It translates to CSASPDRRGNTEAFF.

This chain joins TRBV20-1 and TRBJ2-2, with D possibly TRBD2 on 5 matching bases. Germline loops: CDR1 DFQATT, CDR2 SNEGSKA (reference sequence). The CDR3 runs to 12 residues. V lost 3 bases, J lost 6 bases, and 8 bases lay in between. CDR3 DNA sequence: TGCAGTGCTAGCTGGGAGTCCGGGGAGCTGTTTTTT. This encodes CSASWESGELFF.

This clonotype came up a few times. The chain recombines TRBV30 with TRBJ2-3; tentative D call: TRBD1 (5 bases). The CDR3 is 12 residues long. Germline V lookup: CDR1 GTSNPN, CDR2 SVGIG (reference sequence). Trimming cost V 2 bases and J 4 bases, with 7 bases left between them. CDR3 loop: CAWSWGSDTQYF. The CDR3 coding sequence is TGTGCCTGGAGTTGGGGCTCAGATACGCAGTATTTT.

As to this clonotype: Being one base from a much bigger clone, this may be a read error. The chain is built from TRBV20-1 and TRBJ1-5, with 7 bases aligning to TRBD1. The CDR3 contains 14 residues. Per germline, CDR1 DFQATT and CDR2 SNEGSKA (reference sequence). CDR3 amino acids: CSARGRGGNQPRHF. The CDR3 nucleotides read TGCAGTGCTAGAGGCAGGGGGGGAAATCAGCCCCGGCATTTT.